These 21 T cell receptor beta chains share one sample of origin, sequenced in a study of blood T cells in healthy people across ages. Next came a second PCR, run for about 6 to 12 cycles, which used a sample-barcoded 5' primer along with a J-beta primer mix. TCRdb used MiXCR to reprocess the 5' RACE reads, holding one entry per CDR3 protein. The sample records about 720,000 distinct CDR3 sequences, 20% to 25% being singletons. Material for sequencing was blood. The receptor source for this set is a man aged 65 to 85 in good health.

The chain links TRBV29-1 to TRBJ1-2, with D maybe TRBD1 (5 bases). The ends were cut back, 3 bases at V and 4 bases at J, with 12 bases in the middle. Per germline, CDR1 SQVTM and CDR2 ANQGSEA. The CDR3 is 13 residues long. Written as DNA, the CDR3 is TGCAGCGTTGACCCGTTGGGGGGCTATGGCTACACCTTC. This sequence encodes CSVDPLGGYGYTF.

The chain couples TRBV2 to TRBJ2-3; maybe TRBD2 (5 bases). V was shortened by 5 bases and J by 6 bases, with 15 bases between the two germline ends. The CDR3 has 14 amino acids. CDR1 and CDR2 (germline): SNHLY, FYNNEI. In DNA form, the CDR3 reads TGTGCCAGCAGTTGGCTAGCTGGCATCGATACGCAGTATTTT. Its protein is CASSWLAGIDTQYF.

This clonotype was seen a handful of times. The chain carries TRBV29-1 and TRBJ1-3; weak D call: TRBD1 (5 bases). The V end lost 2 bases, the J end lost 2 bases, and 10 bases lay between the germline ends. CDR1 and CDR2 (germline): SQVTM, ANQGSEA. This CDR3 comprises 14 residues. The CDR3 sequence: CSVETGEAGNTIYF. The CDR3 DNA reads TGCAGCGTTGAAACGGGGGAGGCTGGAAACACCATATATTTT.

This chain uses TRBV20-1 with TRBJ2-1, with 8 nucleotides matching TRBD2. The CDR3 consists of 14 residues. The germline V gene encodes CDR1 DFQATT and CDR2 SNEGSKA (reference sequence). The trim removed 7 bases at V and 7 bases at J, leaving 12 bases unmatched. CDR3 amino acids: CSVPISGNLNEQFF. The CDR3 region has the DNA TGCAGTGTTCCGATTAGCGGGAACCTTAATGAGCAGTTCTTC.

This clonotype has only a few counts. The rearrangement links TRBV5-1 to TRBJ2-1, with 9 bases matching TRBD2. Looked up from germline, CDR1 is SGHRS and CDR2 is YFSETQ. This CDR3 is 16 amino acids long. Germline trimming cut 0 bases from V and 2 bases from J; bases unmatched to any gene: 3. This CDR3 is CASSLVPSGAYNEQFF. DNA for the CDR3: TGCGCCAGCAGCTTGGTTCCTAGCGGGGCCTACAATGAGCAGTTCTTC.

This clonotype was observed a handful of times. The chain carries TRBV7-6 and TRBJ1-2, with 8 bases aligning to TRBD1. The CDR3 sequence is 15 residues long. V shed 5 bases and J 0 bases; nucleotides not matched to a gene: 5. Germline V gene lookup returns CDR1 SGHVS and CDR2 FNYEAQ. In DNA, the CDR3 is TGTGCCAGCAGCGGGGGACAGGATGCTAACTATGGCTACACCTTC. Its translation is CASSGGQDANYGYTF.

This clonotype was seen only a few times. The chain is built from TRBV12-3 or TRBV12-4 and TRBJ1-5, with TRBD1 identical over 10 bases. The trim removed 4 bases at V and 2 bases at J, leaving 5 bases unmatched. This CDR3 comprises 16 residues. CDR3 loop: CASSSGQGTGNQPQHF. DNA of the CDR3: TGTGCCAGCAGTTCGGGACAGGGGACGGGCAATCAGCCCCAGCATTTT.

This chain joins TRBV3-1 and TRBJ2-5, with a possible D match to TRBD1 (6 bases). The J call is in doubt because the DNA end fits TRBJ2-1 better. The CDR3 is 14 residues long. Germline V gives CDR1 LGHDT, CDR2 YNNKEL (reference sequence). The chain's CDR3 is CASSLQGGQGKQFF. DNA of the CDR3: TGTGCCAGCAGCCTACAAGGTGGGCAGGGGAAGCAGTTCTTC.

The chain carries TRBV20-1 and TRBJ2-7; 7 bases line up with TRBD1. Losses at the gene ends were 0 bases for V and 0 bases for J; bases not matched to a gene: 5. Looked up from germline, CDR1 is DFQATT and CDR2 is SNEGSKA (reference sequence). This CDR3 spans 15 amino acids. The CDR3 loop is CSARDGDRSSYEQYF. In nucleotides, the CDR3 is TGCAGTGCTAGAGATGGGGACAGAAGCTCCTACGAGCAGTACTTC.

This clonotype was counted a few times. The chain uses TRBV14 and TRBJ2-7, with a tentative D call TRBD2 (6 bases). V lost 7 bases, J lost 1 base, and 17 bases lay in between. The CDR3 spans 15 residues. Germline V gene data show CDR1 as SGHDN and CDR2 as FVKESK. This CDR3 reads CASISTSFRSYEQYV. The CDR3 DNA reads as TGTGCCAGCATCTCGACTAGTTTCCGGTCCTACGAGCAGTACGTC.

The rearrangement uses TRBV6-5 and TRBJ2-5, with D uncertain. CDR1 is MNHEY, CDR2 SVGAGI, per germline. CDR3 length: 14 residues. V shed 5 bases and J shed 8 bases, with 18 bases lying between them. The CDR3: CASSTRLSLHTQYF. Written as DNA, the CDR3 is TGTGCCAGCAGTACTCGACTGAGCCTGCACACCCAGTACTTC.

This clonotype was detected a few times. The chain recombines TRBV12-3 or TRBV12-4 with TRBJ1-1; TRBD1 matches at 8 bases. With 5 bases clipped from V and 9 bases from J, the junction kept 11 bases outside the gene matches. The CDR3 is 14 amino acids. The CDR3 nucleotides read TGTGCCAGCAGTCCCCGGACAGGGAGAAACAAAGCTTTCTTT. Amino acids: CASSPRTGRNKAFF.

In its sample, this clonotype was seen a few times. The chain employs TRBV7-9 and TRBJ2-5; either TRBD1 or TRBD2 may fit D (6 bases each). The better agreement between TRBJ2-1 and the DNA end casts doubt on the J call. The CDR3 spans 16 residues. Germline V gene sequence: CDR1 SEHNR, CDR2 FQNEAQ (reference sequence). In DNA form, the CDR3 reads TGTGCCAGCAGCTTAGGAGGAGGGACAAACTACAATGAGCAGTTCTTC. Its translation is CASSLGGGTNYNEQFF.

This chain links TRBV5-1 with TRBJ2-5; the match to TRBD2 covers 9 bases. With V trimmed by 3 bases and J by 4 bases, 7 bases remained unmatched. The CDR3 is 15 amino acids. Germline V gene sequence: CDR1 SGHRS, CDR2 YFSETQ. CDR3 residues: CASSSLSGSLETQYF. Written as DNA, the CDR3 is TGCGCCAGCAGCTCCCTTAGCGGGAGTTTAGAGACCCAGTACTTC.

V is TRBV10-3 and J is TRBJ2-5, with 7 bases lining up with TRBD1. The V and J ends lost 0 bases and 5 bases, in that order; junction bases with no gene match: 0. Germline V gives CDR1 ENHRY, CDR2 SYGVKD. The CDR3 is made up of 13 amino acids. The CDR3 is CAISESDRETQYF. CDR3 bases: TGTGCCATCAGTGAGTCGGACAGGGAGACCCAGTACTTC.

This chain joins TRBV7-6 and TRBJ1-1; 10 nucleotides match TRBD1. With 4 bases clipped from V and 7 bases from J, the junction kept 9 bases outside the gene matches. The germline gives CDR1 SGHVS, CDR2 FNYEAQ. This CDR3 region has 15 residues. CDR3 region: CASSSRQGALGEAFF. The CDR3 region has the DNA TGTGCCAGCAGCTCAAGACAGGGGGCATTAGGTGAAGCTTTCTTT.

The J gene is TRBJ1-1, the V gene TRBV12-3 or TRBV12-4, with D possibly matching TRBD1 (6 bases). Between the trimmed V and J ends, which lost 4 bases and 6 bases, there was a span of 18 bases. The CDR3 is 15 residues long. CDR3 in DNA: TGTGCCAGCAGTTCAGGGGTCCCACGACGTTCTGAAGCTTTCTTT. It yields the protein CASSSGVPRRSEAFF.

This clonotype was observed many times. V is TRBV7-8 and J is TRBJ1-1; D possibly corresponds to TRBD1 (5 bases). V was clipped by 5 bases and J by 8 bases, with 18 bases between them. There are 14 residues in the CDR3. Per the germline V gene, CDR1 is SGHVS and CDR2 is FQNEAQ. DNA of the CDR3: TGTGCCAGCAGCGTCCGCGGGGGAGTAAGCGAAGCTTTCTTT. Translation: CASSVRGGVSEAFF.

In its sample, this clonotype was seen a few times. The chain carries TRBV20-1 and TRBJ2-1; no firm D call. The V gene's germline CDR1 is DFQATT and CDR2 SNEGSKA (reference sequence). The CDR3 totals 13 residues. Trimming cost V 3 bases and J 4 bases, with 10 bases left between them. DNA of the CDR3: TGCAGTGCTAGGAACAGATTATACAATGAGCAGTTCTTC. Amino acids: CSARNRLYNEQFF.

This sequence joins TRBV7-9 and TRBJ1-2; D gene ambiguous. The CDR3 loop spans 14 amino acids. V gave up 1 base and J gave up 4 bases, with 10 bases separating them. CDR1 and CDR2 (germline): SEHNR, FQNEAQ (reference sequence). The CDR3 sequence: CASSLDWGSYGYTF. CDR3 DNA sequence: TGTGCCAGCAGCTTAGACTGGGGAAGCTATGGCTACACCTTC.

The chain uses TRBV9 and TRBJ1-6; D unresolved. The germline CDR1 and CDR2 sequences are SGDLS and YYNGEE. This CDR3 has 17 residues. V lost 2 bases, J lost 7 bases, and 19 bases lay in between. The CDR3 DNA reads TGTGCCAGCAGCGTTTTACCGGGCCCAGCCGAAAATTCACCCCTCCACTTT. This sequence encodes CASSVLPGPAENSPLHF.